These 6 T cell receptor beta chains share one sample of origin, sequenced in a study of blood T cell repertoires in COVID-19. TCRdb's copy holds only in-frame clones and misses some; the assay was immunoSEQ multiplex PCR. The sample has under 95,000 clones, 70% to 75% seen once. The source material was peripheral blood. The receptors come from a man aged 45 to 65 with active or convalescent COVID-19.

CDR3 DNA: TGTGCCAGCAGTACTAGCGGGGGGGCGGAGACCCAGTACTTC. Residues: CASSTSGGAETQYF. The genes are TRBV7-2 and TRBJ2-5, with 13 bases fitting TRBD2. This CDR3 comprises 14 residues. Per the germline V gene, CDR1 is SGHTA and CDR2 is FQGNSA. V shed 6 bases, J shed 5 bases, and the junction held 3 bases outside the gene matches.

The rearrangement links TRBV5-1 to TRBJ1-1; D is uncertain. Germline values: CDR1 SGHRS, CDR2 YFSETQ. V lost 2 bases, J lost 1 base, and 6 bases lay in between. The CDR3 runs to 13 residues. CDR3 sequence (DNA): TGCGCCAGCAGCTTAGTCAGGAACACTGAAGCTTTCTTT. Translation gives CASSLVRNTEAFF.

V and J are TRBV5-6 and TRBJ2-3; maybe TRBD2 (5 bases). Germline V CDR1 and CDR2: SGHDT, YYEEEE. Trimming removed 4 bases from V and 6 bases from J, with 21 bases in between. The CDR3 contains 16 residues. The chain's CDR3 is CASSLRRAGVRDTQYF. CDR3 nucleotide sequence: TGTGCCAGCAGCCTGCGTAGAGCCGGGGTGCGGGATACGCAGTATTTT.

The rearrangement joins TRBV25-1 to TRBJ1-1; 7 bases agree with TRBD1. V shed 6 bases and J 0 bases; nucleotides not matched to a gene: 1. The CDR3 is 13 residues long. Germline CDR1 is MGHDK and CDR2 is SYGVNS. This chain's CDR3 is CASRGQMNTEAFF. The CDR3 nucleotides read TGTGCCAGCAGGGGACAGATGAACACTGAAGCTTTCTTT.

The genes are TRBV6-1 and TRBJ2-5; TRBD2 matches at 9 bases. There are 16 residues in the CDR3. V trimming: 4 bases; J trimming: 4 bases; junction bases outside the gene matches: 10. Germline V gene data show CDR1 as MNHNS and CDR2 as SASEGT. For the CDR3, the DNA is TGTGCCAGCAGTGCCCCCGACAGCGGGGGGTTAGAGACCCAGTACTTC. Translation: CASSAPDSGGLETQYF.

V is TRBV9 and J is TRBJ1-5; no firm D call. Germline V lookup: CDR1 SGDLS, CDR2 YYNGEE. V lost 0 bases and J lost 2, with 9 bases in between. The CDR3 has 15 residues. DNA for the CDR3: TGTGCCAGCAGCGTAGGCGGGATCCGCAATCAGCCCCAGCATTTT. It codes for CASSVGGIRNQPQHF. Using reference TRBV9 and TRBJ1-5 for the parts outside the CDR3, the full variable domain is DSGVTQTPKHLITATGQRVTLRCSPRSGDLSVYWYQQSLDQGLQFLIQYYNGEERAKGNILERFSAQQFPDLHSELNLSSLELGDSALYFCASSVGGIRNQPQHFGDGTRLSIL.